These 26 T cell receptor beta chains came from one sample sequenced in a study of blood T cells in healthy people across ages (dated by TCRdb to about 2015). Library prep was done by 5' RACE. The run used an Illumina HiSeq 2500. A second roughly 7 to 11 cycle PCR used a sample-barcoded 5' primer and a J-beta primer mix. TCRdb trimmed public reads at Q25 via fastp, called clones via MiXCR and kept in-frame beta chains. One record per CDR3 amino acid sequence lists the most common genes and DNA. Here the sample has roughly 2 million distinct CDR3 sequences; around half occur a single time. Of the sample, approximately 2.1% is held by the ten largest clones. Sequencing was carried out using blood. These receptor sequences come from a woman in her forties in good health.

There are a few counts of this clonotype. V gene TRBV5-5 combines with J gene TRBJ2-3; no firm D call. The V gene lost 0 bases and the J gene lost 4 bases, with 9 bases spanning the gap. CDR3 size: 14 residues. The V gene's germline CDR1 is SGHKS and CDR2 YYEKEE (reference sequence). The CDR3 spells CASSLDPVPDTQYF. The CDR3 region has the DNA TGTGCCAGCAGCTTGGACCCCGTCCCAGATACGCAGTATTTT.

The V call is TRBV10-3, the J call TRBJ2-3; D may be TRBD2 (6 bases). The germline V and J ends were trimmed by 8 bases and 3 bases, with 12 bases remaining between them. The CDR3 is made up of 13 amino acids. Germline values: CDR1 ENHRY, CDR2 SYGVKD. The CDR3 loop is CAIWGGATDTQYF. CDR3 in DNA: TGTGCCATCTGGGGAGGTGCGACAGATACGCAGTATTTT.

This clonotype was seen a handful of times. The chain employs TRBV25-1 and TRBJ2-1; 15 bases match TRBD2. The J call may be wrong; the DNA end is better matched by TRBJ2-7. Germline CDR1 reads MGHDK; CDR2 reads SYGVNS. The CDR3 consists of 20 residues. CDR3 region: CASSDPRTSGGESSYNEQYF. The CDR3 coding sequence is TGTGCCAGCAGTGACCCCCGGACTAGCGGGGGGGAAAGCTCCTACAATGAGCAGTACTTC.

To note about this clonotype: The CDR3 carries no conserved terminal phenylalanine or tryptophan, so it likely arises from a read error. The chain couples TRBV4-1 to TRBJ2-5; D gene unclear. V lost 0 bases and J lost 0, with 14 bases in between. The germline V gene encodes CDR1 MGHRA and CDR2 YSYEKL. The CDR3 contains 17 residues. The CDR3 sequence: CASSQDGVQLHQETQYL. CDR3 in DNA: TGCGCCAGCAGCCAAGATGGGGTACAGCTCCACCAAGAGACCCAGTACCTC.

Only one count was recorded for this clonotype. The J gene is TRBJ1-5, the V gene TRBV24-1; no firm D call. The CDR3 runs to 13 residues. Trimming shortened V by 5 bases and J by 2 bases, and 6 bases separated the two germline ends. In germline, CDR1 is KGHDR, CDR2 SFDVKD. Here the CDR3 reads CATSAVGNQPQHF. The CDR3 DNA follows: TGTGCCACCAGTGCCGTGGGCAATCAGCCCCAGCATTTT.

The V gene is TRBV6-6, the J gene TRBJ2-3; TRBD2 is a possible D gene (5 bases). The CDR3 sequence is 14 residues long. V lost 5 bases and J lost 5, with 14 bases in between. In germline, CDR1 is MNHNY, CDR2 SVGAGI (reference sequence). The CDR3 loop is CASSKLVSGDTQYF. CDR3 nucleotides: TGTGCCAGCAGTAAACTAGTGAGCGGAGATACGCAGTATTTT.

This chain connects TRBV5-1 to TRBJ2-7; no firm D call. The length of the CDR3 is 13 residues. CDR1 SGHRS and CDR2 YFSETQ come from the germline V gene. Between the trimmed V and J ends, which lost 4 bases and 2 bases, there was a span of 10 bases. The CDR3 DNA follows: TGCGCCAGCAGCCGGGCAGAACCCTACGAGCAGTACTTC. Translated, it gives CASSRAEPYEQYF.

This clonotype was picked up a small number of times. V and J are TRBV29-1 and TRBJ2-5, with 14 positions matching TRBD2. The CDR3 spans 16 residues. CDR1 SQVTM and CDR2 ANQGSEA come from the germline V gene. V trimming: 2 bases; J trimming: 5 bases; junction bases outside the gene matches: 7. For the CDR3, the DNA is TGCAGCGTTGAATCGACTAGCGGGGGGGCCACGGAGACCCAGTACTTC. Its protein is CSVESTSGGATETQYF.

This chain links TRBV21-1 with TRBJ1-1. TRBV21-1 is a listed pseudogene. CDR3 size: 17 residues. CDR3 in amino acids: CASSKINQETAPCEAFF. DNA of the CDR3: TGTGCCAGCAGCAAAATCAACCAGGAGACGGCACCTTGTGAAGCTTTCTTT.

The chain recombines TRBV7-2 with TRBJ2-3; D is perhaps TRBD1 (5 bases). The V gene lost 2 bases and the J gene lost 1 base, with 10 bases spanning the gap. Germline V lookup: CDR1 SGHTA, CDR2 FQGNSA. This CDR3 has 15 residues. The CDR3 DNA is TGTGCCAGCAGCTTAAAAGGGGCGGGCACAGATACGCAGTATTTT. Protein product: CASSLKGAGTDTQYF.

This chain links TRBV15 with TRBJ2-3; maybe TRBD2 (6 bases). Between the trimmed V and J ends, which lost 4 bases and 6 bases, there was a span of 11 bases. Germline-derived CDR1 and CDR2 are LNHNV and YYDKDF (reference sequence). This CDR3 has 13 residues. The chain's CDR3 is CATSTSAPDTQYF. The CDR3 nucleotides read TGTGCCACCAGCACTAGCGCTCCCGATACGCAGTATTTT.

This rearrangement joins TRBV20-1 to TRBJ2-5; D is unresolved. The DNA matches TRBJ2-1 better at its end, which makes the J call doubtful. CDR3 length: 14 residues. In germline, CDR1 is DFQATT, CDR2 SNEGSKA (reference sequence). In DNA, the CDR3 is TGCAGTGCTAGAGATAGAAACGGCCAAGAGACCCAGTTCTTC. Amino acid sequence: CSARDRNGQETQFF.

The CDR3 protein is CASSLLGPHQPQHF. As DNA, the CDR3 is TGTGCCAGCAGCTTACTCGGGCCTCATCAGCCCCAGCATTTT. The V gene is TRBV7-9, the J gene TRBJ1-5; D is unresolved. V was shortened by 2 bases and J by 5 bases, with 10 bases between the two germline ends. The CDR3 extends over 14 amino acids. Per germline, CDR1 SEHNR and CDR2 FQNEAQ (reference sequence). Full variable domain (missing parts from reference TRBV7-9 and TRBJ1-5): DTGVSQNPRHKITKRGQNVTFRCDPISEHNRLYWYRQTLGQGPEFLTYFQNEAQLEKSRLLSDRFSAERPKGSFSTLEIQRTEQGDSAMYLCASSLLGPHQPQHFGDGTRLSIL.

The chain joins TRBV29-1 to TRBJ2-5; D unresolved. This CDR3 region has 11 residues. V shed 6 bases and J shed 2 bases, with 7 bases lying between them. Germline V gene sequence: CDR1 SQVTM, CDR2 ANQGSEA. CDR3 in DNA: TGCAGCGTCAACTTACAAGAGACCCAGTACTTC. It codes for CSVNLQETQYF.

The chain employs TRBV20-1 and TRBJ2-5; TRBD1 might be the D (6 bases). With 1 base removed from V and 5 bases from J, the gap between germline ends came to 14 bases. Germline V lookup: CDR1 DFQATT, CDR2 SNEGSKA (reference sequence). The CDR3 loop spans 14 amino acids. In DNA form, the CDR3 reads TGCAGTGCTAGAGTGGGACACTCCGGTGAGACCCAGTACTTC. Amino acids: CSARVGHSGETQYF.

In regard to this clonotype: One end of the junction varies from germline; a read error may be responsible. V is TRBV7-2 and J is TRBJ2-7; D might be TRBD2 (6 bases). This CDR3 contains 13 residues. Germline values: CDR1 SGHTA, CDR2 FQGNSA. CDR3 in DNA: TGTGCCAGCAGCGGAGGGGTTTTGGGAGAGCGGTACTTC. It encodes CASSGGVLGERYF.

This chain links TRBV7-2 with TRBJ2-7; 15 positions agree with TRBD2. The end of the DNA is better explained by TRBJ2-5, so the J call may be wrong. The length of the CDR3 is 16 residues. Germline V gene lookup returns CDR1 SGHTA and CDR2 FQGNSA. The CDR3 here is CASSWGLAGGGETQYF. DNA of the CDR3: TGTGCCAGCAGCTGGGGACTAGCGGGGGGTGGAGAGACCCAGTACTTC.

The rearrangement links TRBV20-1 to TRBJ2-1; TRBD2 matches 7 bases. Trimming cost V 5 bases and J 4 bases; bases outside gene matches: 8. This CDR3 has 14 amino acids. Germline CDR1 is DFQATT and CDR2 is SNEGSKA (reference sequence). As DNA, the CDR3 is TGCAGTGCTGCGCGGGGGAGTCGGTACAATGAGCAGTTCTTC. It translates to CSAARGSRYNEQFF.

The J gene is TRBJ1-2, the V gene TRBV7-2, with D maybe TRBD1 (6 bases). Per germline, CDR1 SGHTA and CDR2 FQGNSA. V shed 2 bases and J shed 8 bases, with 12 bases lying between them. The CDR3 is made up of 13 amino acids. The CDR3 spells CASSLPGQGGYTF. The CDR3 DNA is TGTGCCAGCAGCTTACCAGGGCAGGGGGGCTACACCTTC.

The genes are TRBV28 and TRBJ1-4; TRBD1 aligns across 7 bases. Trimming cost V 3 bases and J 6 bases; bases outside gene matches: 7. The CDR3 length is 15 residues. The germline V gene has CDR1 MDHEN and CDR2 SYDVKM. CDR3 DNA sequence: TGTGCCAGCAGTTTTAGACAGGGTCCACATGAAAAACTGTTTTTT. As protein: CASSFRQGPHEKLFF.

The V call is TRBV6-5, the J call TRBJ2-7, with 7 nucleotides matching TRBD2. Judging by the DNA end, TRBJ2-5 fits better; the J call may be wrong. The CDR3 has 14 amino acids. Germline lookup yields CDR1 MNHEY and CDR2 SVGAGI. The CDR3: CASSYMGGGKTQYF. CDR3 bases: TGTGCCAGCAGTTACATGGGGGGGGGGAAGACCCAGTACTTC.

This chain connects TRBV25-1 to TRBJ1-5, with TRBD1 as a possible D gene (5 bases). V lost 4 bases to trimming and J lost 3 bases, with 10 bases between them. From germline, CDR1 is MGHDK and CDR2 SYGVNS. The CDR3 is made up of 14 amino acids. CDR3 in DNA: TGTGCCAGCAGTGGGGGACTGTCCAATCAGCCCCAGCATTTT. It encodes CASSGGLSNQPQHF.

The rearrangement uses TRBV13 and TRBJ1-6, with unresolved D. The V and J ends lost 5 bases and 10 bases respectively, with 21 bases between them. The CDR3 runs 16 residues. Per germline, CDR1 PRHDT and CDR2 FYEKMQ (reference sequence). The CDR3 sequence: CASSILEAGSGSPLHF. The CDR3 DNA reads TGTGCCAGCAGCATTTTAGAAGCGGGCTCGGGGTCACCCCTCCACTTT.

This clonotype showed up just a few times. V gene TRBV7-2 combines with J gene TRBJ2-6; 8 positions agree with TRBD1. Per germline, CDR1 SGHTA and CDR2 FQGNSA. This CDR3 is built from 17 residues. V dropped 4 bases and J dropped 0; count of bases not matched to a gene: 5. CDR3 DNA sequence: TGTGCCAGCAGCTCATCGGGACAGGACTCTGGGGCCAACGTCCTGACTTTC. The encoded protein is CASSSSGQDSGANVLTF.

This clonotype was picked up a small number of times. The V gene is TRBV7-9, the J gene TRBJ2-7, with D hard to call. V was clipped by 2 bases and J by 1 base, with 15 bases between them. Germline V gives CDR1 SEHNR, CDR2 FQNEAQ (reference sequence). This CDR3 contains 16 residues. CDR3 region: CASSLSFRYGSYEQYF. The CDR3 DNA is TGTGCCAGCAGCTTATCGTTCAGATACGGTTCCTACGAGCAGTACTTC.

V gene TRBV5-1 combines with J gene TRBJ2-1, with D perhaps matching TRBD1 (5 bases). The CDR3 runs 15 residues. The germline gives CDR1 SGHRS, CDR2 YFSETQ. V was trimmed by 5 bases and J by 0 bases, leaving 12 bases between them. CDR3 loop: CASRQGMGSYNEQFF. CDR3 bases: TGCGCCAGCAGGCAGGGAATGGGCTCCTACAATGAGCAGTTCTTC.